Listed below are T cell receptor beta chains from one sample, sequenced in a study of blood T cells in healthy people across ages. Via MiXCR, TCRdb re-called the 5' RACE reads, giving one row per CDR3 protein. The data contain 850,000 to 1,300,000 distinct CDR3 sequences, less than 50% of them singletons. The sample comprised blood. Receptors were obtained from a woman in her sixties in good health. Both conserved end residues are part of each CDR3. A D gene is named only where the DNA matches it firmly. The size entry is marked missing in some rows and otherwise reads once, few, many or a size class.

D gene	clone size	CDR3 length	J gene	V gene	CDR3 DNA	CDR3 protein
.	.	13	TRBJ1-1	TRBV6-2/TRBV6-3	TGTGCCAGCAGTGACTCGACTAGTCACGAAGCTTTCTTT	CASSDSTSHEAFF
.	.	14	TRBJ1-6	TRBV6-4	TGTGCCAGCAGCTTGCAGCCTTATAATTCACCCCTCCACTTT	CASSLQPYNSPLHF
TRBD2	.	15	TRBJ2-7	TRBV9	TGTGCCAGCACCAGAGGGGTGCGGGAGATCAATGAGCAGTACTTC	CASTRGVREINEQYF
TRBD1	.	15	TRBJ2-7	TRBV10-1	TGCGCCAGCAGTGAGTCCACAGGGGGGAACTACGAGCAGTACTTC	CASSESTGGNYEQYF
.	.	16	TRBJ1-2	TRBV28	TGTGCCAGCAGTTTAATAACAGGGAATAAAGCGGATGGCTACACCTTC	CASSLITGNKADGYTF
.	few	14	TRBJ1-6	TRBV7-8	TGTGCCAGCAGCTTAGCAGACAGGAATTCACCCCTCCACTTT	CASSLADRNSPLHF
TRBD1	.	14	TRBJ1-4	TRBV9	TGTGCCAGCAGCGTGTCACAGGGGAATGAAAAACTGTTTTTT	CASSVSQGNEKLFF
TRBD2	.	15	TRBJ2-1	TRBV3-1	TGTGCCAGCAGCCTAGACGGGATTGGGGGGGAGGGGCAGTTCTTC	CASSLDGIGGEGQFF
TRBD1	.	14	TRBJ2-3	TRBV6-1	TGTGCCAGCAGTCGGGGACAGGGTGCAGATACGCAGTATTTT	CASSRGQGADTQYF
TRBD2	.	17	TRBJ2-1	TRBV9	TGTGCCAGCAGCGCCAGAGCCGGGACTAGCGGGGACAATGAGCAGTTCTTC	CASSARAGTSGDNEQFF
TRBD2	few	14	TRBJ2-3	TRBV14	TGTGCCAGCAGCTTCTCTCGGGAGGGAGATACGCAGTATTTT	CASSFSREGDTQYF
TRBD2	.	16	TRBJ2-5	TRBV3-1	TGTGCCAGCAGCCAAAGTTGGGGACGGGAGGAAAAGACCCAGTACTTC	CASSQSWGREEKTQYF
.	many	14	TRBJ2-1	TRBV20-1	TGCAGTGCTAGTCCGCGGGACCGTTCCAATGAGCAGTTCTTC	CSASPRDRSNEQFF
TRBD2	few	19	TRBJ2-1	TRBV6-5	TGTGCCAGCAGTTACTCCCCTACTCTACAAGCGGGACCCTACAATGAGCAGTTCTTC	CASSYSPTLQAGPYNEQFF
.	few	12	TRBJ1-2	TRBV27	TGTGCCAGCAGTTTCAGGGGAGGTGGCTACACCTTC	CASSFRGGGYTF
TRBD2	few	16	TRBJ2-3	TRBV7-9	TGTGCCAGCAGCTTAGGGTCTAGCGGCAGCACAGATACGCAGTATTTT	CASSLGSSGSTDTQYF
TRBD2	.	16	TRBJ2-7	TRBV3-1	TGTGCCAGCAGCCAAGAACAAGCGGGAGGTCACTACGAGCAGTACTTC	CASSQEQAGGHYEQYF
.	.	11	TRBJ2-5	TRBV10-3	TGTGCCATCAGCCGGCTCGGTGAGCAGTACTTC	CAISRLGEQYF
.	few	14	TRBJ1-5	TRBV27	TGTGCCAGCAGTTTAAAGTCCGTTCATCAGCCCCAGCATTTT	CASSLKSVHQPQHF
TRBD2	.	17	TRBJ2-1	TRBV28	TGTGCCAGCAGTGCAGCTGCGGGAGGTAGGTCCTACAATGAGCAGTTCTTC	CASSAAAGGRSYNEQFF
.	.	13	TRBJ2-5	TRBV28	TGTGCCAGCAGTTTAAGTAAAGAAGGGACCCAGTACTTC	CASSLSKEGTQYF
.	few	13	TRBJ1-4	TRBV29-1	TGCAGCGTCGGACAGTTGGTCGGTGAAAAACTGTTTTTT	CSVGQLVGEKLFF
TRBD2	.	15	TRBJ2-7	TRBV4-1	TGCGCCAGCAGCCAAGGCGGGAGCTACTACAATGAGCAGTACTTC	CASSQGGSYYNEQYF
.	.	13	TRBJ2-2	TRBV3-1	TGTGCCAGCAGCCAAGGCAGAAGCGGGGAGCTGTTTTTT	CASSQGRSGELFF
.	few	14	TRBJ2-3	TRBV14	TGTGCCAGCAGCCGAGGTGTTAACGTAAATACGCAGTATTTT	CASSRGVNVNTQYF
.	.	17	TRBJ1-1	TRBV10-1	TGCGCCAGCAGTGAGAGGCCTCGGACAGTGAATGGGACTGAAGCTTTCTTT	CASSERPRTVNGTEAFF
.	.	15	TRBJ2-3	TRBV6-6	TGTGCCAGCAGTTACGGCGGGATGGAAACAGATACGCAGTATTTT	CASSYGGMETDTQYF
TRBD2	few	17	TRBJ2-5	TRBV3-1	TGTGCCAGCAGGGATCGGCCTAGCGGGAGGGCCATAGAGACCCAGTACTTC	CASRDRPSGRAIETQYF
.	.	13	TRBJ2-1	TRBV7-2	TGTGCCAGCAGCTCGTACAACTACAATGAGCAGTTCTTC	CASSSYNYNEQFF
TRBD2	.	16	TRBJ2-5	TRBV10-3	TGTGCCATCAGCGTAGCGGCCACCCGGGGGGGCAATGAGCAGTACTTC	CAISVAATRGGNEQYF
TRBD2	.	15	TRBJ2-3	TRBV5-4	TGTGCCAGCAGCCCTAGCGGGAGGGCCGGAGATACGCAGTATTTT	CASSPSGRAGDTQYF
TRBD2	.	15	TRBJ2-1	TRBV28	TGTGCCAGCAGTTTCAGGGGACTAGCGGGAAATGAGCAGTTCTTC	CASSFRGLAGNEQFF
.	.	15	TRBJ2-7	TRBV7-2	TGTGCCAGCAGCTTAGGGGACAAGCGGTTGAGGGAGCAGTACTTC	CASSLGDKRLREQYF
.	.	13	TRBJ2-5	TRBV15	TGTGCCACCAGCAGGCCGCCGTCAGAGACCCAGTACTTC	CATSRPPSETQYF
TRBD2	few	14	TRBJ2-7	TRBV12-3/TRBV12-4	TGTGCCAGCACCTATGGGGGAGGGCCCTACGAGCAGTACTTC	CASTYGGGPYEQYF
TRBD1	.	15	TRBJ1-2	TRBV6-1	TGTGCCAGCAGTGAACCCGGACAGGGGAGCTATGGCTACACCTTC	CASSEPGQGSYGYTF
.	.	12	TRBJ2-5	TRBV29-1	TGCAGCGCCGGCGGGGTTAAAGAGACCCAGTACTTC	CSAGGVKETQYF
.	few	13	TRBJ2-1	TRBV29-1	TGCAGCGTTCGATCGGGGGAAAGGAATGAGCAGTTCTTC	CSVRSGERNEQFF
.	.	13	TRBJ1-5	TRBV10-3	TGTGCCATCGAAGGGGCGCCTGGTCAGCCCCAGCATTTT	CAIEGAPGQPQHF
.	.	13	TRBJ2-5	TRBV7-9	TGTGCCAGCAGACCCACTAGCCTAGAGACCCAGTACTTC	CASRPTSLETQYF
.	.	13	TRBJ1-5	TRBV2	TGTGCCCCTACAGGAGATAGCAATCAGCCCCAGCATTTT	CAPTGDSNQPQHF
.	few	17	TRBJ2-7	TRBV7-8	TGTGCCAGCAGCATGGACAGTGTCCTCTTTTTAACGAACGAGCAGTACTTC	CASSMDSVLFLTNEQYF
TRBD2	.	14	TRBJ2-1	TRBV3-1	TGTGCCAGCACCGGACTAGCGGGAGTGAATGAGCAGTTCTTC	CASTGLAGVNEQFF
TRBD1	.	14	TRBJ1-5	TRBV10-3	TGTGCCATCAGTGAGCCGTCAGGGGGTCAGCCCCAGCATTTT	CAISEPSGGQPQHF
.	.	16	TRBJ2-3	TRBV5-6	TGTGCCAGCAGCTCCACCATGGCGGGGAGCACAGATACGCAGTATTTT	CASSSTMAGSTDTQYF
.	.	14	TRBJ2-2	TRBV30	TGTGCCTGGAGGAGAGTGGGGAACACCGGGGAGCTGTTTTTT	CAWRRVGNTGELFF
TRBD2	.	17	TRBJ2-3	TRBV7-2	TGTGCCAGCAGCTTAGCTGGGGGACTAGTCAGCACAGATACGCAGTATTTT	CASSLAGGLVSTDTQYF
.	.	14	TRBJ2-3	TRBV20-1	TGCAGTGCTGTGGACAGACTCCTCACAGATACGCAGTATTTT	CSAVDRLLTDTQYF
TRBD2	.	14	TRBJ2-3	TRBV5-1	TGCGCCAGCAGCTTGGCGGGGGGTATGGATACGCAGTATTTT	CASSLAGGMDTQYF
TRBD2	.	15	TRBJ2-7	TRBV13	TGTGCCAGCAGCATCGGGCTCCGGGAGGGTTACGAGCAGTACTTC	CASSIGLREGYEQYF
.	.	15	TRBJ1-2	TRBV20-1	TGCAGTGCTAGAGCCCCCCGAGTCACAGTCTATGGCTACACCTTC	CSARAPRVTVYGYTF
TRBD2	.	17	TRBJ2-5	TRBV5-1	TGCGCCAGCAGCCCCCGAGGACTAGCGGGAGGTACAGAGACCCAGTACTTC	CASSPRGLAGGTETQYF
TRBD2	.	14	TRBJ2-7	TRBV28	TGTGCCAGCAGTAACTCCGGGACTACCTACGAGCAGTACTTC	CASSNSGTTYEQYF
.	.	16	TRBJ2-4	TRBV11-2	TGTGCCAGCAGCTTGAGCGGGCCCGTAGCCAAAAACATTCAGTACTTC	CASSLSGPVAKNIQYF
TRBD2	.	18	TRBJ2-3	TRBV7-9	TGTGCCAGCAGGGACTTGGGACTAGCGGAACCATTCACAGATACGCAGTATTTT	CASRDLGLAEPFTDTQYF